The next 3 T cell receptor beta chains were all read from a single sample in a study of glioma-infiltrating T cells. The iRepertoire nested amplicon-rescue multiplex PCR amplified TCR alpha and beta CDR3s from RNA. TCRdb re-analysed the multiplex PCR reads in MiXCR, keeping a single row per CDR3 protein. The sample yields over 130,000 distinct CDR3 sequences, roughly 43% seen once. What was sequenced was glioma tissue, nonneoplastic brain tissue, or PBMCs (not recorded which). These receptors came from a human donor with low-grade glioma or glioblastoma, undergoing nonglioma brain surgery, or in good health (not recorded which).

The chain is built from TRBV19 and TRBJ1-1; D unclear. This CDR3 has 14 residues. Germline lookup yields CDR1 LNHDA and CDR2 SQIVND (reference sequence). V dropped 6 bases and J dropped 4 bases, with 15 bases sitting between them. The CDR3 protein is CASRPETVVTEAFF. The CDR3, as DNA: TGTGCCAGTAGGCCAGAAACGGTGGTCACTGAAGCTTTCTTT.

The CDR3 coding sequence is TGTGCCAGCAGTTACTCGATAATTCCGAGGCGAGGGGACAATGAGCAGTTCTTC. Translating it yields CASSYSIIPRRGDNEQFF. The chain has TRBV6-6 and TRBJ2-1; D possibly matches TRBD1 or TRBD2 (5 bases each). The CDR3 is made up of 18 amino acids. Germline CDR1 reads MNHNY; CDR2 reads SVGAGI (reference sequence). V lost 0 bases, J lost 5 bases, and 20 bases lay in between.

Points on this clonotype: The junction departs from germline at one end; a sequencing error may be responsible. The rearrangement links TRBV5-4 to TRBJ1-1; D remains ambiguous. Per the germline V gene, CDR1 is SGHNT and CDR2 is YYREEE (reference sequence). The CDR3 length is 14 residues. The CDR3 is CASSQNSLNTEAFF. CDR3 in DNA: TGCGCCAGCAGCCAAAACAGCCTGAACACTGAAGCTTTCTTT.